Listed below are T cell receptor beta chains from one sample, sequenced in a study of T-cell reconstitution after alpha-beta-depleted transplantation in children. TCRdb fed the PCR reads into MiXCR, producing one record per CDR3 protein. The table records about 490,000 distinct CDR3 sequences, about 10% of them present only once. Specimen: PBMCs, collected before TCRalphabeta/CD19-depleted stem cell transplant. These receptors originate from a child aged 2 to 15 with inherited bone marrow failure, due to receive a stem cell transplant. Each CDR3 is given with its conserved first and last residue. D genes are given only for firm matches. Some rows have no size entry. The others give once, few or many, or a class for an expanded clone.

TRBV5-4	many	TRBJ2-1	TRBD2	CASPDGGGNEQFF	TGTGCCAGCCCTGATGGGGGGGGTAATGAGCAGTTCTTC
TRBV7-9	.	TRBJ2-1	.	CASSPAANAQFF	TGTGCCAGCAGCCCTGCAGCGAATGCGCAGTTCTTC
TRBV27	many	TRBJ1-1	.	CASSFGFSSTEAFF	TGTGCCAGCAGTTTTGGGTTTTCATCCACTGAAGCTTTCTTT
TRBV30	many	TRBJ1-1	.	CAWNGRVTEAFF	TGTGCCTGGAACGGCAGGGTGACTGAAGCTTTCTTT
TRBV29-1	many	TRBJ2-2	.	CSSLDGTGELFF	TGCAGCTCCCTGGACGGAACCGGGGAGCTGTTTTTT
TRBV5-1	many	TRBJ2-7	TRBD1	CASSRDRGFYEQYF	TGCGCCAGCAGCCGGGACAGGGGGTTCTACGAGCAGTACTTC
TRBV9	many	TRBJ2-3	.	CASSDGDTQYF	TGTGCCAGCAGCGACGGAGATACGCAGTATTTT
TRBV29-1	many	TRBJ2-7	.	CSALQGASYEQYF	TGCAGCGCCCTACAGGGAGCCTCCTACGAGCAGTACTTC
TRBV20-1	few	TRBJ1-1	TRBD1	CSARGQGGRVEAFF	TGCAGTGCTAGAGGACAGGGGGGGCGGGTGGAAGCTTTCTTT
TRBV27	many	TRBJ2-4	.	CASSPVGIGAKNIQYF	TGTGCCAGCAGTCCAGTTGGAATTGGGGCCAAAAACATTCAGTACTTC
TRBV27	.	TRBJ1-5	.	CASSLSASQPQHF	TGTGCCAGCAGTTTGTCGGCCTCTCAGCCCCAGCATTTT
TRBV20-1	many	TRBJ2-3	TRBD2	CSAGLTSGTGTDTQYF	TGCAGTGCTGGACTGACTAGCGGGACTGGCACAGATACGCAGTATTTT
TRBV7-2	many	TRBJ2-5	TRBD2	CASSQALAGGETQYF	TGTGCCAGCAGCCAAGCACTAGCGGGAGGAGAGACCCAGTACTTC
TRBV20-1	many	TRBJ2-5	TRBD2	CSASGTSGRKETQYF	TGCAGTGCTAGCGGGACTAGCGGGAGGAAAGAGACCCAGTACTTC
TRBV25-1	many	TRBJ2-7	.	CASTGDWSSYEQYF	TGTGCCAGCACCGGGGACTGGAGCTCCTACGAGCAGTACTTC
TRBV5-4	.	TRBJ2-5	.	CASSLTGVGPETQYF	TGTGCCAGCAGCTTAACGGGAGTGGGTCCCGAGACCCAGTACTTC
TRBV5-1	many	TRBJ2-5	.	CASSPRPRLAKETQYF	TGCGCCAGCAGCCCCCGCCCCCGGCTAGCGAAAGAGACCCAGTACTTC
TRBV7-9	many	TRBJ1-1	TRBD1	CASSPGGTEAFF	TGTGCCAGCAGCCCAGGGGGCACTGAAGCTTTCTTT
TRBV27	many	TRBJ2-3	.	CASSLMGAGLTDTQYF	TGTGCCAGCAGTTTAATGGGTGCAGGGCTTACAGATACGCAGTATTTT
TRBV20-1	many	TRBJ1-2	.	CSALKGNYGYTF	TGCAGTGCTCTCAAGGGTAACTATGGCTACACCTTC
TRBV20-1	.	TRBJ2-7	.	CSAIASGQRDPGEQYF	TGCAGTGCCATCGCCTCTGGCCAGAGGGATCCAGGCGAGCAGTACTTC
TRBV27	many	TRBJ2-7	TRBD2	CASSLGLAETYEQYF	TGTGCCAGCAGTTTGGGGCTAGCGGAGACCTACGAGCAGTACTTC
TRBV4-3	few	TRBJ2-3	.	CASSQEPSFGADTQYF	TGCGCCAGCAGCCAAGAGCCATCCTTTGGGGCAGATACGCAGTATTTT
TRBV20-1	many	TRBJ2-1	.	CSASRGNSYNEQFF	TGCAGTGCTTCCCGGGGGAACTCCTACAATGAGCAGTTCTTC
TRBV7-9	.	TRBJ2-7	TRBD1	CATMGTGGAWSYEQYF	TGTGCCACCATGGGGACAGGGGGCGCTTGGTCCTACGAGCAGTACTTC
TRBV27	many	TRBJ2-1	TRBD2	CASNVAGSYNEQFF	TGTGCCAGCAACGTAGCGGGCTCCTACAATGAGCAGTTCTTC
TRBV12-3/TRBV12-4	many	TRBJ2-2	.	CASSESNTGELFF	TGCGCCAGCAGTGAGTCAAACACCGGGGAGCTGTTTTTT
TRBV10-3	.	TRBJ2-7	.	CAISESIGVHEQYF	TGTGCCATCAGTGAGTCAATAGGGGTCCACGAGCAGTACTTC
TRBV20-1	many	TRBJ1-5	.	CSALQGRGNQPQHF	TGCAGTGCCCTACAGGGCAGGGGCAATCAGCCCCAGCATTTT
TRBV6-1	.	TRBJ2-2	TRBD2	CASQELAGHNTGELFF	TGTGCCAGCCAAGAACTAGCGGGACATAACACCGGGGAGCTGTTTTTT
TRBV10-3	few	TRBJ2-3	TRBD2	CAIRSGRGDTQYF	TGTGCCATTCGGAGCGGGAGGGGAGATACGCAGTATTTT
TRBV7-9	many	TRBJ2-7	.	CASSFLGGAYEQYF	TGTGCCAGCAGCTTTTTAGGGGGTGCCTACGAGCAGTACTTC
TRBV2	few	TRBJ1-5	TRBD1	CASSDEPGQGYSNQPQHF	TGTGCCAGCAGTGATGAGCCGGGACAGGGTTATAGCAATCAGCCCCAGCATTTT
TRBV19	few	TRBJ1-1	TRBD1	CASSIPDRGSNTEAFF	TGTGCCAGTAGTATACCGGACAGGGGTTCCAACACTGAAGCTTTCTTT
TRBV12-3/TRBV12-4	many	TRBJ2-3	.	CASSQQGRADTQYF	TGTGCCAGCAGTCAACAGGGACGGGCAGATACGCAGTATTTT
TRBV21-1	many	TRBJ2-7	.	CASSKRDRETYEQYF	TGTGCCAGCAGCAAAAGGGACAGGGAAACCTACGAGCAGTACTTC
TRBV20-1	many	TRBJ1-4	.	CSALAAATNEKLFF	TGCAGTGCACTGGCAGCCGCAACTAATGAAAAACTGTTTTTT
TRBV10-3	many	TRBJ2-1	TRBD2	CAIRRTSGDNEQFF	TGTGCCATCAGAAGGACTAGCGGGGACAATGAGCAGTTCTTC
TRBV5-6	many	TRBJ1-5	.	CASSEGSNNQPQHF	TGTGCCAGCAGCGAAGGTTCAAACAATCAGCCCCAGCATTTT
TRBV29-1	many	TRBJ2-7	TRBD1	CSATGARTEQYF	TGCAGCGCGACAGGGGCGAGGACCGAGCAGTACTTC
TRBV6-5	many	TRBJ1-6	TRBD1	CASSYDRGDSPLHF	TGTGCCAGCAGTTACGACAGGGGCGATTCACCCCTCCACTTT
TRBV7-2	many	TRBJ2-1	TRBD2	CASSFKREGTNEQFF	TGTGCCAGCAGCTTTAAGCGGGAGGGGACAAATGAGCAGTTCTTC
TRBV6-5	many	TRBJ2-1	.	CASSYAFADSLNNEQFF	TGTGCCAGCAGTTACGCCTTCGCGGATAGCCTTAACAATGAGCAGTTCTTC
TRBV4-3	many	TRBJ1-4	.	CASSQDLGVSEKLFF	TGCGCCAGCAGCCAAGATCTGGGGGTGAGCGAAAAACTGTTTTTT
TRBV20-1	many	TRBJ2-2	TRBD2	CSARDPTSGSNYANTGELFF	TGCAGTGCTAGAGATCCGACTAGCGGGAGTAATTACGCGAACACCGGGGAGCTGTTTTTT
TRBV28	many	TRBJ2-2	.	CASSLGGENTGELFF	TGTGCCAGCAGTTTAGGCGGAGAGAACACCGGGGAGCTGTTTTTT
TRBV5-1	many	TRBJ2-1	TRBD2	CASSPGGRIYNEQFF	TGCGCCAGCAGCCCGGGCGGGAGAATCTACAATGAGCAGTTCTTC
TRBV11-2	.	TRBJ1-2	.	CASSLAADYGYTF	TGTGCCAGCAGCTTAGCGGCGGACTATGGCTACACCTTC
TRBV20-1	many	TRBJ2-1	.	CSARGPFSYNEQFF	TGCAGTGCTAGGGGGCCCTTCTCCTACAATGAGCAGTTCTTC
TRBV20-1	many	TRBJ2-2	.	CSARDGDFTGELFF	TGCAGTGCTAGAGATGGAGACTTCACCGGGGAGCTGTTTTTT
TRBV5-1	many	TRBJ1-5	.	CASSPDGNQPQHF	TGTGCCAGCAGCCCCGACGGGAATCAGCCCCAGCATTTT
TRBV5-1	many	TRBJ2-5	.	CASSLGAEETQYF	TGCGCCAGCAGCTTAGGGGCAGAGGAGACCCAGTACTTC